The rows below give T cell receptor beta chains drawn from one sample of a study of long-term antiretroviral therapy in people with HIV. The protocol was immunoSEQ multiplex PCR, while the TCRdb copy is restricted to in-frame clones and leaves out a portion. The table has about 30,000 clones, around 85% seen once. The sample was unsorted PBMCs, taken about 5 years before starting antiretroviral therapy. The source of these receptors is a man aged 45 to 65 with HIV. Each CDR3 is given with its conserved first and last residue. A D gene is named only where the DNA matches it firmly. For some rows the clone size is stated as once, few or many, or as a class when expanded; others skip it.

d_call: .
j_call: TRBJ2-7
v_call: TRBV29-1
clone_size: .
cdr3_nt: TGCAGCGTCCGTACTCTTAGCTACGAGCAGTACTTC
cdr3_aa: CSVRTLSYEQYF

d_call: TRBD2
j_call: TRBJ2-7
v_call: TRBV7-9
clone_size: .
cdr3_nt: TGTGCCAGCAGCCCCGGGGGGTCCTACGAGCAGTACTTC
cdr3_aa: CASSPGGSYEQYF

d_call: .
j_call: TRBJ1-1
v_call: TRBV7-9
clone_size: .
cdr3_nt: TGTGCCAGCAGCACCGTCTCGAACACTGAAGCTTTCTTT
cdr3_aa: CASSTVSNTEAFF

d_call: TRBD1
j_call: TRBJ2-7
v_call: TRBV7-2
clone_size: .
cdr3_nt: TGTGCCAGCAGCTTCCGGGACAGATCCTACGAGCAGTACTTC
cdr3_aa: CASSFRDRSYEQYF

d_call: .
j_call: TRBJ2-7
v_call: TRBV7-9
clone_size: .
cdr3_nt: TGTGCCAGCAGTTCCGGGAGTTTCAACGAGCAGTACTTC
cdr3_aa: CASSSGSFNEQYF

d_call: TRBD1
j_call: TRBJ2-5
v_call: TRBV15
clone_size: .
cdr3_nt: TGTGCCACTAAAGGACAGGGCGGGGAGACCCAGTACTTC
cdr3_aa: CATKGQGGETQYF

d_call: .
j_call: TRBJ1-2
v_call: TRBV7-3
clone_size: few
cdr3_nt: TGTGCCAGCAGCTTGGATGGCTACACCTTC
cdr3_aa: CASSLDGYTF

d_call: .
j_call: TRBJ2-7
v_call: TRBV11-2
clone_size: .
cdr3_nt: TGTGCCAGCAGCTCGTCGTTTAACTACGAGCAGTACTTC
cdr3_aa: CASSSSFNYEQYF

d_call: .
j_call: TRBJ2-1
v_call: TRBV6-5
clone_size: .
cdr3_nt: TGTGCCAGCACCAACATCGGGCGGGATGAGCAGTTCTTC
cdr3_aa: CASTNIGRDEQFF

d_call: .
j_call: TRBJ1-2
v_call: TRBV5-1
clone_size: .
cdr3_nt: TGCGCCAGCAGCTTGTCGTTACGACAGTCCCATGGCTACACCTTC
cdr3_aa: CASSLSLRQSHGYTF

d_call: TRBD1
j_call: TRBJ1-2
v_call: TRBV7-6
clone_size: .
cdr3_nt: TGTGCCAGCAGCCAAACGGACAGGAACTATGGCTACACCTTC
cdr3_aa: CASSQTDRNYGYTF

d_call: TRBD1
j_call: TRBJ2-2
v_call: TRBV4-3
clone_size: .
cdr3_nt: TGCGCCAGCAGCCAAGAAGGTCCAGGGGGCGAAGGATCCGGGGAGCTGTTTTTT
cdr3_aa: CASSQEGPGGEGSGELFF

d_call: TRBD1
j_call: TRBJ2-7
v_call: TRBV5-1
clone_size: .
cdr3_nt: TGCGCCAGCAGCCAGGGACAGGGAGCCTACGAGCAGTACTTC
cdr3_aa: CASSQGQGAYEQYF

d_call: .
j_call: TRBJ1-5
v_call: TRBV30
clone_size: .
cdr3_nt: TGTGCCTGGAGTACACGAGGCACTCAGCCCCAGCATTTT
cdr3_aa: CAWSTRGTQPQHF

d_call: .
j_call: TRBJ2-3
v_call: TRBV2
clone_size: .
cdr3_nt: TGTGCCAGCAGTGAAACCCGCCAGAATACGCAGTATTTT
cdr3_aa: CASSETRQNTQYF

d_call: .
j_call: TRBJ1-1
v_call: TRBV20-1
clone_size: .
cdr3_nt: TGCAGTCCCCTTGGGGACACTGAAGCTTTCTTT
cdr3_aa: CSPLGDTEAFF

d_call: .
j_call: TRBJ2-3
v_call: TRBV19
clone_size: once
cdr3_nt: TGTGCCAGTAGTATTGTGGGGACAGATACGCAGTATTTT
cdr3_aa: CASSIVGTDTQYF

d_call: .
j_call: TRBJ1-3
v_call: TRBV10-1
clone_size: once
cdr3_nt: TGCGCCAGCAGTTCGGGAGCCGACTCTGGAAACACCATATATTTT
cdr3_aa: CASSSGADSGNTIYF

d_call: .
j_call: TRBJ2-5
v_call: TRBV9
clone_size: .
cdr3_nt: TGTGCCAGCAGCGTTGGAGATCGGGGGCGCGGAGAGACCCAGTACTTC
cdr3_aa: CASSVGDRGRGETQYF

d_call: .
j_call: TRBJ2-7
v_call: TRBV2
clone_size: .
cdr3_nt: TGTGCCAGCAGTGAAACGGACCTTGGAGGGGGCCCCTACGAGCAGTACTTC
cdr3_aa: CASSETDLGGGPYEQYF

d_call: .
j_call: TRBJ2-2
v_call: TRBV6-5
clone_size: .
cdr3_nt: TGTGCCAGCTATAGTGGCTTCACCGGGGAGCTGTTTTTT
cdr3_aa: CASYSGFTGELFF

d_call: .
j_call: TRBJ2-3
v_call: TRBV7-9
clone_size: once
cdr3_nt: TGTGCCAGCAGCTTCGGGTCCTCAGACGGGACGCAGTATTTT
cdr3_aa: CASSFGSSDGTQYF

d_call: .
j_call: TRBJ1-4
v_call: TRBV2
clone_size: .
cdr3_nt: TGTGCCAGCAGTGAATTGATGGGCGAAAAACTGTTTTTT
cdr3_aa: CASSELMGEKLFF

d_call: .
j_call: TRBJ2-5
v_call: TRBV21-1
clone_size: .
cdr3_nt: TGTGCCAGCAGCAAAGACCGACCCTGCATGGAGACCCAGTACTTC
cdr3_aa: CASSKDRPCMETQYF

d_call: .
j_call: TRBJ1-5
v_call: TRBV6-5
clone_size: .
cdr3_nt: TGTGCCAGCAAGGCAAGCCTCGCAGATCAGCCCCAGCATTTT
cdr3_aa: CASKASLADQPQHF

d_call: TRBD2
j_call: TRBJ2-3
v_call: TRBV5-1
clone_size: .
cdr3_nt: TGCGCCAGCAGCCTTCCGACTAGCGGGGCTAGCACAGATACGCAGTATTTT
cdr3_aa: CASSLPTSGASTDTQYF

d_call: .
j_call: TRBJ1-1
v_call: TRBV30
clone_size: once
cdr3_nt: TGTGCCTGGAGTGTTGTGATTCGAGGCACTGAAGCTTTCTTT
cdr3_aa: CAWSVVIRGTEAFF

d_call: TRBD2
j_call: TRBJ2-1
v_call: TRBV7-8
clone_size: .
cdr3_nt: TGTGCCAGCAGCTTAGGGGCACTAGCGGCTATCCCTCGGAATGAGCAGTTCTTC
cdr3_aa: CASSLGALAAIPRNEQFF

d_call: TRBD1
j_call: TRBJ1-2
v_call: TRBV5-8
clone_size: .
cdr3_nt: TGTGCCAGCAGCCCAAGGCGACAGGGTGGCTATGGCTACACCTTC
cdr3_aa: CASSPRRQGGYGYTF

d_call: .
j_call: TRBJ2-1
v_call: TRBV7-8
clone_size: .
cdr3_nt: TGTGCCAGCAGCTCTACAGGGCCTCGGAATGAGCAGTTCTTC
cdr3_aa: CASSSTGPRNEQFF

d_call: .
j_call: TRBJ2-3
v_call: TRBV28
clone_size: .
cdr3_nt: TGTGCCAGCATCGCCGGGGGCCACACAGATACGCAGTATTTT
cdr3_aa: CASIAGGHTDTQYF

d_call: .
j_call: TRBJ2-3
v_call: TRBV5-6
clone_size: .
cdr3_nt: TGTGCCAGCAGCTTTGGCGCCCGTTCCACAGATACGCAGTATTTT
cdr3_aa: CASSFGARSTDTQYF

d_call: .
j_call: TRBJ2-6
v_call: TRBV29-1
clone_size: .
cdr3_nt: TGCAGCGTTGGGACAGCCCCTGGGGCCAACGTCCTGACTTTC
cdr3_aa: CSVGTAPGANVLTF

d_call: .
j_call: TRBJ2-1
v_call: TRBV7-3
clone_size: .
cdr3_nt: TGTGCCAGCGGCAACGACGTCCTCAATGAGCAGTTCTTC
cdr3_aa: CASGNDVLNEQFF

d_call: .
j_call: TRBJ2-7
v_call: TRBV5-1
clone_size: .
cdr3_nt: TGCGCCAGCAGCTGGGGCGGGACACGGACCTCCTACGAGCAGTACTTC
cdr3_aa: CASSWGGTRTSYEQYF

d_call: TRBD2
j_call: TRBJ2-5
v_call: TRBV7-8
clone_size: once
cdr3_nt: TGTGCCAGCTCCAGGGGAGGCGGGAGGTACCAAGAGACCCAGTACTTC
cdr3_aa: CASSRGGGRYQETQYF

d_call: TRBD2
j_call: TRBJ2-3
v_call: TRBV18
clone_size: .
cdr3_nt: TGTGCCAGCTCCCTCGGACTAGCGGGAGGGGTTACGCAGTATTTT
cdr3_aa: CASSLGLAGGVTQYF

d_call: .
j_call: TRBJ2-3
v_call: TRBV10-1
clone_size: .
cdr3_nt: TGCGCCAGCAGTGAGAGTCCTTCCATGATGACAGATACGCAGTATTTT
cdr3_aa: CASSESPSMMTDTQYF

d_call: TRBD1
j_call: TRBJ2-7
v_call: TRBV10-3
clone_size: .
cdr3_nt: TGTGCCATCAGCACAGGGGGATCCTACGAGCAGTACTTC
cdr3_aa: CAISTGGSYEQYF

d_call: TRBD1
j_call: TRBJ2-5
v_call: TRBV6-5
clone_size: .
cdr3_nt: TGTGCCAGCAGGGGACAGAAAGAGACCCAGTACTTC
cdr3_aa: CASRGQKETQYF

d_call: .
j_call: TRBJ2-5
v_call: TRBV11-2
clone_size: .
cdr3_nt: TGTGCCAGCAGCGGGGACCCACAAGAGACCCAGTACTTC
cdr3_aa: CASSGDPQETQYF

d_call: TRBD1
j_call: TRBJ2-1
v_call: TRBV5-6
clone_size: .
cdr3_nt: TGTGCCAGCAGCCATCGGAGGGACAGGGGGTACAATGAGCAGTTCTTC
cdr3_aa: CASSHRRDRGYNEQFF

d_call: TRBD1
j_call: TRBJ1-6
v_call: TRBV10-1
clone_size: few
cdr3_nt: TGCGCCAGCAGTGCGACCGGGACAGGGCTGGATTCACCCCTCCACTTT
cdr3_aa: CASSATGTGLDSPLHF

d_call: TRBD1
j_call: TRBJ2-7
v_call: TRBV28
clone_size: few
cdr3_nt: TGTGCCAGCAGTGCGGGGACAGGGAACGAGCAGTACTTC
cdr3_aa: CASSAGTGNEQYF